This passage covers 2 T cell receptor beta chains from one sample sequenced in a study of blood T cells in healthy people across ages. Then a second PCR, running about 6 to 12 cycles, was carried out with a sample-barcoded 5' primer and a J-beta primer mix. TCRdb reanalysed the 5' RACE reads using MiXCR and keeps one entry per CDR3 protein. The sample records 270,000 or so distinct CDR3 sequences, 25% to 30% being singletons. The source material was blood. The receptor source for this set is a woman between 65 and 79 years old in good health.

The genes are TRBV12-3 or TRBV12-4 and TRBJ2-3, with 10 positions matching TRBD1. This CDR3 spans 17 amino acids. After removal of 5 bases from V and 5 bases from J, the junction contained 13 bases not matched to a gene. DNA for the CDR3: TGTGCCAGCAGTCTCCATTGGGACAGGGGCAAAGTAGATACGCAGTATTTT. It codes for CASSLHWDRGKVDTQYF.

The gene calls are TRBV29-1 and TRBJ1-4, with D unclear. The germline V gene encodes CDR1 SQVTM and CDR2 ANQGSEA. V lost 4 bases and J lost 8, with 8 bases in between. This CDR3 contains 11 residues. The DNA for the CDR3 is TGCAGCGTTGGGTCACGAGAAAAACTGTTTTTT. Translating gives CSVGSREKLFF.